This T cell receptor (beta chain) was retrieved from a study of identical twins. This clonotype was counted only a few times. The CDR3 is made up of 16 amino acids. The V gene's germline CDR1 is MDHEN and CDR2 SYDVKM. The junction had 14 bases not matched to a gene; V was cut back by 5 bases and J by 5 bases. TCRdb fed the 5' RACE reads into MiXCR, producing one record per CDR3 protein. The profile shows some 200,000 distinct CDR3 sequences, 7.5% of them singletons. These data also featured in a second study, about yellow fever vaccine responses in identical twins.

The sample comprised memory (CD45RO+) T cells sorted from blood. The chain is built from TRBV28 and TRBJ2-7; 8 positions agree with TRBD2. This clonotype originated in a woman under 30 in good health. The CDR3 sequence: CASSPTSGGRLNEQYF. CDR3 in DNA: TGTGCCAGCAGTCCCACGAGCGGGGGCCGTCTAAACGAGCAGTACTTC. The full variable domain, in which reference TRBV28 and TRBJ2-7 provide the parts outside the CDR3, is DVKVTQSSRYLVKRTGEKVFLECVQDMDHENMFWYRQDPGLGLRLIYFSYDVKMKEKGDIPEGYSVSREKKERFSLILESASTNQTSMYLCASSPTSGGRLNEQYFGPGTRLTVT.